A selection of T cell receptor beta chains follows, all from one sample in a study of identical twins. TCRdb re-analysed the 5' RACE reads in MiXCR, keeping a single row per CDR3 protein. Here the sample spans 1.5 million to 2 million distinct CDR3 sequences, roughly 35% being singletons. The specimen was cord blood. All receptors derive from a newborn girl in good health. Both conserved end residues are part of each CDR3. Each record gives: clone size, V gene, J gene, D gene, CDR3 DNA, CDR3 protein. D genes are given only for firm matches. Size is omitted from some rows. Given values are once, few, many or a class for expanded clones.

-	TRBV20-1	TRBJ2-1	TRBD2	TGCAGTGCGCGGACTAGCGGGAGTCTCAATGAGCAGTTCTTC	CSARTSGSLNEQFF
-	TRBV3-1	TRBJ2-1	-	TGTGCCAGCAGCCAAGACGTCCGGGGGAGATACAATGAGCAGTTCTTC	CASSQDVRGRYNEQFF
-	TRBV20-1	TRBJ1-1	-	TGCAGTGCTGGAAGACAGAGAATGAACACTGAAGCTTTCTTT	CSAGRQRMNTEAFF
-	TRBV5-1	TRBJ2-1	-	TGCGCCAGCAGCGGGGGGGACACCCGCTCGGAGCAGTTCTTC	CASSGGDTRSEQFF
many	TRBV10-3	TRBJ2-7	TRBD2	TGTGCCATCAGTGACTCTACTAGCGGGAAGTACGAGCAGTACTTC	CAISDSTSGKYEQYF
few	TRBV3-1	TRBJ2-7	-	TGTGCCAGCAGCCAAGGAGGGGGAGGGAAGAGCTACGAGCAGTACTTC	CASSQGGGGKSYEQYF
-	TRBV7-9	TRBJ2-5	TRBD2	TGTGCCAGCAGCTTTAGCGGGAGGATCCAAGAGACCCAGTACTTC	CASSFSGRIQETQYF
many	TRBV10-3	TRBJ2-4	-	TGTGCCATCAGTGAGTCCATGGGATCGGCCAAAAACATTCAGTACTTC	CAISESMGSAKNIQYF
-	TRBV12-3/TRBV12-4	TRBJ2-5	TRBD2	TGTGCCAGCAGCCGAAGCGGGAGGGCCAGGAATGAGCAGTACTTC	CASSRSGRARNEQYF
-	TRBV20-1	TRBJ2-1	-	TGCAGTGCCCTGCGGGGGCCCTCCTACAATGAGCAGTTCTTC	CSALRGPSYNEQFF
-	TRBV6-1	TRBJ1-2	-	TGTGCCAGCCAACTAACAGGGTCGGCTAACTATGGCTACACCTTC	CASQLTGSANYGYTF
-	TRBV28	TRBJ2-3	TRBD1	TGTGCCAGCAGACCTATCCGGGACAGGCCCACAGATACGCAGTATTTT	CASRPIRDRPTDTQYF
-	TRBV20-1	TRBJ1-2	-	TGCAGTGCCAGGTCGCAGACCAATTATGGCTACACCTTC	CSARSQTNYGYTF
-	TRBV7-2	TRBJ2-1	-	TGTGCCAGCAGCGAAATTTCACTCTCCTACAATGAGCAGTTCTTC	CASSEISLSYNEQFF
-	TRBV13	TRBJ1-2	-	TGTGCCAGCAGCTCCACAAATAACTATGGCTACACCTTC	CASSSTNNYGYTF
few	TRBV5-1	TRBJ2-7	TRBD1	TGCGCCAGCAGCGGCACGACAGGGAACTACGAGCAGTACTTC	CASSGTTGNYEQYF
-	TRBV5-1	TRBJ2-1	TRBD2	TGCGCCAGCAGCTCCCCAGCGGGGAGGTACAATGAGCAGTTCTTC	CASSSPAGRYNEQFF
few	TRBV10-3	TRBJ2-7	TRBD2	TGTGCCATCAGTGACACTAGCGGGGGGTCCTACGAGCAGTACTTC	CAISDTSGGSYEQYF
-	TRBV18	TRBJ2-7	-	TGTGCCAGCTCACCTGGCTTGAAGCCCTACGAGCAGTACTTC	CASSPGLKPYEQYF
many	TRBV7-6	TRBJ2-7	-	TGTGCCAGCAGCTCGACAGGGCGGGGGTACGAGCAGTACTTC	CASSSTGRGYEQYF
few	TRBV15	TRBJ1-1	-	TGTGCCACCAGCAATCCGCAGTCTAGGGCTGAAGCTTTCTTT	CATSNPQSRAEAFF
-	TRBV5-1	TRBJ2-2	TRBD1	TGCGCCAGCAGCCCGGACAGGACCACCGGGGAGCTGTTTTTT	CASSPDRTTGELFF
-	TRBV11-2	TRBJ2-3	TRBD2	TGTGCCAGCAGCTATAGCGGGAGGGCCCTAGATACGCAGTATTTT	CASSYSGRALDTQYF
-	TRBV7-8	TRBJ1-4	TRBD1	TGTGCCAGCAGCTTAGCCCTACGACAGGGAGGGGAAAAACTGTTTTTT	CASSLALRQGGEKLFF
few	TRBV12-3/TRBV12-4	TRBJ2-2	-	TGTGCCAGCGCTTCTACCCTGACAATGATGAACACCGGGGAGCTGTTTTTT	CASASTLTMMNTGELFF
-	TRBV7-2	TRBJ1-6	-	TGTGCCAGCAGCTTCGCCGGGACGGCGAATTCACCCCTCCACTTT	CASSFAGTANSPLHF
once	TRBV12-3/TRBV12-4	TRBJ1-2	-	TGTGCCGGCAGTTTAGGGGACAACTATGGCTACACCTTC	CAGSLGDNYGYTF
-	TRBV7-9	TRBJ1-4	TRBD1	TGTGCCAGCCAATCTGGGACAGCTAATGAAAAACTGTTTTTT	CASQSGTANEKLFF
few	TRBV15	TRBJ2-1	-	TGTGCCACCACCTGGGGGACTTTCAATGAGCAGTTCTTC	CATTWGTFNEQFF
few	TRBV2	TRBJ1-5	-	TGTGCCAGCAGTGATCGTCAGGTTAGCAATCAGCCCCAGCATTTT	CASSDRQVSNQPQHF
many	TRBV27	TRBJ2-7	-	TGTGCCAGCAGCCTGACCGGTCTCTCCTACGAGCAGTACTTC	CASSLTGLSYEQYF
few	TRBV5-1	TRBJ2-7	TRBD2	TGCGCCAGCAGCTTACTAGCGGCCTCCTACAATGAGCAGTACTTC	CASSLLAASYNEQYF
-	TRBV4-1	TRBJ2-1	-	TGCGCCAGCAGCCCAGAAAACGGGTTCAATGAGCAGTTCTTC	CASSPENGFNEQFF
-	TRBV29-1	TRBJ1-1	TRBD1	TGCAGCGTTGTCATTGGGACAGTTAACGCTGAAGCTTTCTTT	CSVVIGTVNAEAFF
once	TRBV20-1	TRBJ2-7	-	TGCAGTGTCCAGGACTACCAGGCTTACGAGCAGTACTTC	CSVQDYQAYEQYF